Listed below are T cell receptor beta chains from one sample, sequenced in a study of T-cell reconstitution after alpha-beta-depleted transplantation in children. One entry per CDR3 protein results from TCRdb running MiXCR on the PCR reads. The repertoire holds hundreds of thousands of distinct CDR3 sequences, with around 20% as singletons. The material was PBMCs from the stem cell graft donor, obtained from the stem cell graft. Receptors originate from a human donor who donated a stem cell graft to a child with acute lymphoblastic leukemia. Both conserved end residues are part of each CDR3. Fields, in order: V gene, clone size, J gene, D gene, CDR3 DNA, CDR3 protein. A D gene is named only where the DNA matches it firmly. Where a row states a size, it is once, few, many or the class of an expanded clone; other rows omit it.

V: TRBV4-1; size: NA; J: TRBJ2-2; D: NA; DNA: TGCGCCAGCAGCCAGAGGGGACGGGGAAACACCGGGGAGCTGTTTTTT; CDR3: CASSQRGRGNTGELFF
V: TRBV4-1; size: few; J: TRBJ2-5; D: NA; DNA: TGCGCCAGCAGCCAAGCCCGGGGTCCGGAGACCCAGTACTTC; CDR3: CASSQARGPETQYF
V: TRBV5-1; size: few; J: TRBJ1-2; D: TRBD1; DNA: TGCGCCAGCAGCTTCCAGGGGGCGAGCTATGGCTACACCTTC; CDR3: CASSFQGASYGYTF
V: TRBV27; size: few; J: TRBJ2-1; D: TRBD2; DNA: TGTGCCAGCAGTCGCGGGACTAGCGGGGACTACATCTTCAATGAGCAGTTCTTC; CDR3: CASSRGTSGDYIFNEQFF
V: TRBV5-1; size: NA; J: TRBJ2-5; D: NA; DNA: TGCGCCAGCAGCTTGGCCCGTTTCGCAGAGACCCAGTACTTC; CDR3: CASSLARFAETQYF
V: TRBV27; size: NA; J: TRBJ2-7; D: TRBD1; DNA: TGTGCCAGCAGCAGTCCGGGACAGGGCCCCGAGCAGTACTTC; CDR3: CASSSPGQGPEQYF
V: TRBV5-1; size: NA; J: TRBJ2-7; D: TRBD1; DNA: TGCGCCAGCAGCGGAAGACAGGGTTCCTACGAGCAGTACTTC; CDR3: CASSGRQGSYEQYF
V: TRBV24-1; size: NA; J: TRBJ1-4; D: NA; DNA: TGTGCCACCAGTGATGTCGGGTCTTCCGGTGAAAAACTGTTTTTT; CDR3: CATSDVGSSGEKLFF
V: TRBV2; size: many; J: TRBJ2-3; D: TRBD1; DNA: TGTGCCAGCAGTCAGGGGGCGAGTCACACAGATACGCAGTATTTT; CDR3: CASSQGASHTDTQYF
V: TRBV12-3/TRBV12-4; size: NA; J: TRBJ1-3; D: NA; DNA: TGTGCCAGCAGTTTAAAACAGCCTGGAAACACCATATATTTT; CDR3: CASSLKQPGNTIYF
V: TRBV6-1; size: NA; J: TRBJ1-5; D: NA; DNA: TGTGCCAGCAGTGGGGTGGGCAACGGCAATCAGCCCCAGCATTTT; CDR3: CASSGVGNGNQPQHF
V: TRBV20-1; size: NA; J: TRBJ2-1; D: TRBD2; DNA: TGCAGTGCTTGGACTAGCGAGCGCTCCTACAATGAGCAGTTCTTC; CDR3: CSAWTSERSYNEQFF
V: TRBV9; size: NA; J: TRBJ2-2; D: NA; DNA: TGTGCCAGCAGGGAGGGAGTGGAAACCGGGGAGCTGTTTTTT; CDR3: CASREGVETGELFF
V: TRBV4-1; size: NA; J: TRBJ2-3; D: NA; DNA: TGCGCCAGCAGCCATGAAACAGATACGCAGTATTTT; CDR3: CASSHETDTQYF
V: TRBV12-3/TRBV12-4; size: many; J: TRBJ2-7; D: NA; DNA: TGTGCCAGCAGTTTAAATAGCGGCTACGAGCAGTACTTC; CDR3: CASSLNSGYEQYF
V: TRBV12-3/TRBV12-4; size: few; J: TRBJ1-5; D: NA; DNA: TGTGCCAGCAGTTTAGCGCGGGGAGTCCCTCAGCCCCAGCATTTT; CDR3: CASSLARGVPQPQHF
V: TRBV7-3; size: NA; J: TRBJ2-1; D: TRBD2; DNA: TGTGCCAGCAGCACTAGCGGGAGGGCCTTGAACAATGAGCAGTTCTTC; CDR3: CASSTSGRALNNEQFF
V: TRBV27; size: NA; J: TRBJ2-3; D: TRBD1; DNA: TGTGCCAGCAGTTTATTCCAGGGGGCCTACACAGATACGCAGTATTTT; CDR3: CASSLFQGAYTDTQYF
V: TRBV7-2; size: NA; J: TRBJ2-7; D: NA; DNA: TGTGCCAGCAGCGAGACATACTACTACGAGCAGTACTTC; CDR3: CASSETYYYEQYF
V: TRBV3-1; size: NA; J: TRBJ2-3; D: NA; DNA: TGTGCCAGCTGCCCCCCGAAAAGCGCGACTGTCACAGATACGCAGTATTTT; CDR3: CASCPPKSATVTDTQYF
V: TRBV7-3; size: many; J: TRBJ2-7; D: NA; DNA: TGTGCCAGCAGCTCCCAGGGTGGAGAGCAGTACTTC; CDR3: CASSSQGGEQYF
V: TRBV21-1; size: few; J: TRBJ1-2; D: NA; DNA: TGTGCCAGCAGCACAGGACAGGGGGATGGCTACACCTTC; CDR3: CASSTGQGDGYTF
V: TRBV6-1; size: few; J: TRBJ1-5; D: TRBD1; DNA: TGTGCCAGCACCTTACAGGGGAGCAATCAGCCCCAGCATTTT; CDR3: CASTLQGSNQPQHF
V: TRBV20-1; size: few; J: TRBJ2-1; D: NA; DNA: TGCAGTGCTAGAGATCTCATGGGGAGAGGGGAGCAGTTCTTC; CDR3: CSARDLMGRGEQFF
V: TRBV5-1; size: few; J: TRBJ2-7; D: NA; DNA: TGCGCCAGCAGTGAAGCAGGACTGAGCTACGAGCAGTACTTC; CDR3: CASSEAGLSYEQYF
V: TRBV24-1; size: NA; J: TRBJ2-1; D: NA; DNA: TGTGCCACTAACACGGCCGGGAGCCACAATGAGCAGTTCTTC; CDR3: CATNTAGSHNEQFF
V: TRBV5-1; size: many; J: TRBJ2-5; D: NA; DNA: TGCGCCAGCAGCTTGAAGGGGGAGACCCAGTACTTC; CDR3: CASSLKGETQYF
V: TRBV20-1; size: few; J: TRBJ2-5; D: TRBD2; DNA: TGCAGTGCTAGATGGGCGGGAGGAGAGACCCAGTACTTC; CDR3: CSARWAGGETQYF
V: TRBV29-1; size: few; J: TRBJ2-2; D: NA; DNA: TGCAGCGTTGTAGCCCAGGGGTTCCCCGGGGAGCTGTTTTTT; CDR3: CSVVAQGFPGELFF